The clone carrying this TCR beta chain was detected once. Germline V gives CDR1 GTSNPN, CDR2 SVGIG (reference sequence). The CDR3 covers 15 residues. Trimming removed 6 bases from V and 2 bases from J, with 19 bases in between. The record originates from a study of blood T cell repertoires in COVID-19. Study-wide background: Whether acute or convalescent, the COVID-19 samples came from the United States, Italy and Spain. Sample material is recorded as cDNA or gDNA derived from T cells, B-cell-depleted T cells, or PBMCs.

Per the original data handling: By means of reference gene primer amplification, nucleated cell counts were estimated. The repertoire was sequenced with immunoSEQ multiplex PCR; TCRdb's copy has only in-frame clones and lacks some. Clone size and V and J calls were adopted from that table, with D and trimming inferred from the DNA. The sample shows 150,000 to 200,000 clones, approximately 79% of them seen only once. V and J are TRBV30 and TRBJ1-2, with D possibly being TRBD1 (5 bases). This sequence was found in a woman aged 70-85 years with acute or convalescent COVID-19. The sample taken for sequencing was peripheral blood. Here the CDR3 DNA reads TGTGCCTGCCTCAGGGAAGGATCAGAAAACTATGGCTACACCTTC. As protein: CACLREGSENYGYTF. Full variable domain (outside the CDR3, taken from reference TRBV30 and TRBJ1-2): SQTIHQWPATLVQPVGSPLSLECTVEGTSNPNLYWYRQAAGRGLQLLFYSVGIGQISSEVPQNLSASRPQDRQFILSSKKLLLSDSGFYLCACLREGSENYGYTFGSGTRLTVV.